The rows below give T cell receptor beta chains drawn from one sample of a study of spatial heterogeneity in lung cancer. TCRdb fed the 5' RACE reads into MiXCR, producing one record per CDR3 protein. The table includes over 3,500 distinct CDR3 sequences, around 20% detected once. This material consisted of PBMCs, taken at surgery. These receptors were taken from a male donor with early-stage non-small cell lung cancer. Both conserved end residues are part of each CDR3. D genes are given only for firm matches. Expanded clones are given a class, and other clones once, few, many or no size at all.

cdr3_aa cdr3_nt j_call v_call d_call clone_size cdr3_length
CASSRQGNQPQHF TGTGCCAGTAGTAGGCAGGGCAATCAGCCCCAGCATTTT TRBJ1-5 TRBV19 . few 13
CASSSPGMNTEAFF TGTGCCAGCAGTTCGCCCGGGATGAACACTGAAGCTTTCTTT TRBJ1-1 TRBV12-3/TRBV12-4 . medium-sized 14
CASSYGQGNEQFF TGCGCCAGCAGTTACGGACAGGGCAATGAGCAGTTCTTC TRBJ2-1 TRBV5-1 TRBD1 once 13
CASPRVRAPEAFF TGCGCCAGCCCTAGGGTGAGGGCGCCTGAAGCTTTCTTT TRBJ1-1 TRBV23-1 . few 13
CAGGDGNQPQHF TGTGCCGGGGGGGACGGCAATCAGCCCCAGCATTTT TRBJ1-5 TRBV19 . . 12
CASSPSTTSEQYF TGTGCCAGCTCACCCTCAACCACGAGCGAGCAGTACTTC TRBJ2-7 TRBV18 . . 13
CASRMLLTGRTYEQYF TGCGCCAGCAGGATGCTATTGACAGGGCGGACCTACGAGCAGTACTTC TRBJ2-7 TRBV5-1 TRBD1 few 16
CASSGTGGTDTQYF TGTGCCAGCAGTGGGACAGGGGGCACAGATACGCAGTATTTT TRBJ2-3 TRBV6-4 TRBD1 . 14
CASSGSTSAETQYF TGTGCCAGCAGCGGTTCGACTAGCGCGGAGACCCAGTACTTC TRBJ2-5 TRBV12-3/TRBV12-4 TRBD2 . 14
CASSPWTGRTQETQYF TGTGCCAGCAGCCCATGGACAGGGAGGACTCAAGAGACCCAGTACTTC TRBJ2-5 TRBV14 TRBD1 once 16
CASREPQRGDTQYF TGTGCCAGCAGGGAACCTCAGAGAGGGGATACGCAGTATTTT TRBJ2-3 TRBV2 . . 14
CASTWDFNTGELFF TGTGCCAGCACCTGGGACTTTAACACCGGGGAGCTGTTTTTT TRBJ2-2 TRBV27 . . 14
CASSSGQGSNTEAFF TGTGCCAGCAGCTCGGGACAGGGGTCGAACACTGAAGCTTTCTTT TRBJ1-1 TRBV7-9 TRBD1 few 15
CASNGGYGYEQYF TGTGCCAGCAATGGGGGGTACGGCTACGAGCAGTACTTC TRBJ2-7 TRBV28 . many 13
CSVTVGLAKNIQYF TGCAGCGTCACCGTGGGGCTAGCCAAAAACATTCAGTACTTC TRBJ2-4 TRBV29-1 . many 14
CASRLGNQPQHF TGTGCCAGCAGACTGGGCAATCAGCCCCAGCATTTT TRBJ1-5 TRBV27 . medium-sized 12
CASSSNRDRVYEQFF TGTGCCAGCAGTTCTAATAGGGACAGGGTTTATGAGCAGTTCTTC TRBJ2-1 TRBV28 TRBD1 many 15
CASSWVGGYTF TGTGCCAGCAGCTGGGTTGGTGGCTACACCTTC TRBJ1-2 TRBV5-4 . medium-sized 11
CASSLDVNEQFF TGTGCCAGCAGCTTAGATGTAAATGAGCAGTTCTTC TRBJ2-1 TRBV11-3 . many 12
CASSQELAGGRTKETQYF TGTGCCAGCAGCCAAGAGCTAGCGGGGGGGCGGACCAAAGAGACCCAGTACTTC TRBJ2-5 TRBV4-2 TRBD2 . 18
CASSSRDRGGTDTQYF TGTGCCAGCAGCTCCCGAGACAGGGGCGGCACAGATACGCAGTATTTT TRBJ2-3 TRBV7-2 TRBD1 many 16
CSAPGGRGSGSQETQYF TGCAGTGCCCCAGGGGGTCGTGGTAGCGGCTCACAAGAGACCCAGTACTTC TRBJ2-5 TRBV20-1 . medium-sized 17
CASSDSDNNEQFF TGTGCCAGCAGTGACTCGGACAACAATGAGCAGTTCTTC TRBJ2-1 TRBV6-4 . few 13
CASSGGTSSKTYEQYF TGTGCCAGCAGCGGGGGGACTAGCAGCAAAACCTACGAGCAGTACTTC TRBJ2-7 TRBV7-8 TRBD2 . 16
CASSLGSQETQYF TGTGCCAGCAGTTTAGGTTCTCAAGAGACCCAGTACTTC TRBJ2-5 TRBV27 . . 13
CSARPRVVSTDTQYF TGCAGTGCTAGACCCAGGGTGGTTTCCACAGATACGCAGTATTTT TRBJ2-3 TRBV20-1 . once 15
CAISALAGENRGTDTQYF TGTGCCATCAGTGCGCTAGCGGGGGAGAACAGGGGTACAGATACGCAGTATTTT TRBJ2-3 TRBV10-3 TRBD2 . 18
CASSLALAGFSTDTQYF TGTGCCAGCAGCTTAGCGTTGGCGGGGTTTAGCACAGATACGCAGTATTTT TRBJ2-3 TRBV7-2 . few 17
CATSDPRDTLMETQYF TGTGCCACCAGTGATCCGCGGGACACCCTTATGGAGACCCAGTACTTC TRBJ2-5 TRBV24-1 . many 16
CASSQARTGRTGELFF TGTGCCAGCAGCCAAGCTAGGACAGGGAGGACCGGGGAGCTGTTTTTT TRBJ2-2 TRBV7-2 TRBD1 . 16
CASSLIPGTTEAFF TGTGCCAGCAGCTTAATCCCGGGGACCACTGAAGCTTTCTTT TRBJ1-1 TRBV7-9 . . 14
CSVEGKGQGPDTQYF TGCAGCGTTGAAGGCAAGGGACAGGGCCCAGATACGCAGTATTTT TRBJ2-3 TRBV29-1 TRBD1 . 15
CASQHLSGANVLTF TGTGCCAGTCAACACCTCTCTGGGGCCAACGTCCTGACTTTC TRBJ2-6 TRBV19 . many 14
CATSAPEAKNIQYF TGTGCCACCAGCGCCCCGGAGGCCAAAAACATTCAGTACTTC TRBJ2-4 TRBV15 . . 14
CASIQGGLAGANF TGTGCCAGCATCCAAGGTGGACTAGCGGGGGCCAACTTC TRBJ2-1 TRBV7-9 TRBD2 few 13
CASSPGVGRVNTEAFF TGTGCCAGCAGTCCAGGGGTCGGAAGGGTGAACACTGAAGCTTTCTTT TRBJ1-1 TRBV27 . . 16
CASRNSGKRVTGELFF TGTGCCAGCAGGAATAGCGGAAAGAGAGTCACCGGGGAGCTGTTTTTT TRBJ2-2 TRBV12-3/TRBV12-4 . . 16
CASSLTSLSSGELFF TGCGCCAGCAGCCTTACATCCCTTTCATCGGGGGAGCTGTTTTTT TRBJ2-2 TRBV5-1 . . 15
CASSYIGGLGQFF TGTGCCAGCAGTTACATTGGCGGACTAGGCCAGTTCTTC TRBJ2-1 TRBV6-2/TRBV6-3 TRBD2 many 13
CSVRRNEKLFF TGCAGCGTTCGCAGGAATGAAAAACTGTTTTTT TRBJ1-4 TRBV29-1 . . 11
CASSDGQGGLETQYF TGTGCCAGCAGTGACGGACAGGGAGGATTAGAGACCCAGTACTTC TRBJ2-5 TRBV2 TRBD1 medium-sized 15
CASSLGLLETQYF TGTGCCAGCAGCTTGGGACTACTAGAGACCCAGTACTTC TRBJ2-5 TRBV11-2 TRBD2 . 13